One sample yielded the 26 T cell receptor beta chains listed below, sequenced in a study of CD4 T cells in relation to SARS-CoV-2 and coronaviruses. Which antigens these TCRs recognize remains unknown. The repertoire was sequenced with immunoSEQ multiplex PCR; TCRdb's copy has only in-frame clones and lacks some. The table records about 36,000 clones, 77% of them present only once. The sample taken for sequencing was memory CD4+ T cells from PBMCs, cultured in vitro. The receptors here all came from an adult with COVID-19.

This clone was observed a few times. The chain carries TRBV2 and TRBJ2-1; 7 nucleotides match TRBD2. This CDR3 has 13 residues. Germline V gene data show CDR1 as SNHLY and CDR2 as FYNNEI. Trimming cost V 4 bases and J 5 bases; bases outside gene matches: 2. The CDR3 loop reads CASSALADNEQFF. The CDR3 region has the DNA TGTGCCAGCAGTGCCCTAGCGGACAATGAGCAGTTCTTC.

The gene calls are TRBV6-1 and TRBJ2-3; the match to TRBD2 covers 12 bases. Germline CDR1 and CDR2: MNHNS and SASEGT. V shed 2 bases, J shed 4 bases, and the junction held 1 base outside the gene matches. CDR3 size: 15 residues. CDR3 in DNA: TGTGCCAGCAGTGAACTAGCGGGAGGGCCAGATACGCAGTATTTT. Residues: CASSELAGGPDTQYF.

There are a few counts of this clone. The J gene is TRBJ2-1, the V gene TRBV27; perhaps TRBD2 as D (7 bases). V shed 7 bases and J shed 0 bases, with 22 bases lying between them. The CDR3 runs to 18 residues. Per the germline V gene, CDR1 is MNHEY and CDR2 is SMNVEV (reference sequence). CDR3 DNA: TGTGCCAGCATGCAGTCGCGGGGGCGGGACCGCTCCTACAATGAGCAGTTCTTC. Protein product: CASMQSRGRDRSYNEQFF.

This chain connects TRBV27 to TRBJ2-1; no reliable D call. The CDR3 is made up of 16 amino acids. Trimming shortened V by 3 bases and J by 2 bases, and 14 bases separated the two germline ends. CDR1 and CDR2 from the germline V gene are MNHEY and SMNVEV (reference sequence). CDR3 in amino acids: CASSLGWTSAYNEQFF. The DNA of the CDR3 is TGTGCCAGCAGTTTGGGGTGGACCTCAGCCTACAATGAGCAGTTCTTC.

Only a few counts were recorded for this clone. This sequence joins TRBV30 and TRBJ2-7; 9 bases match TRBD1. The CDR3 totals 14 residues. Trimming took 0 bases from V and 7 from J; bases not matched to a gene: 7. CDR1 GTSNPN and CDR2 SVGIG come from the germline V gene (reference sequence). The CDR3 DNA sequence: TGTGCCTGGAGTGTGGGACAGGGTTCAAGAGAGCAGTACTTC. It specifies CAWSVGQGSREQYF.

DNA of the CDR3: TGTGCCAGCAGTTTCTCTCCCCTAGGGAGGAACACTGAAGCTTTCTTT. This codes for CASSFSPLGRNTEAFF. The chain is built from TRBV28 and TRBJ1-1; no clear D. Germline V gene lookup returns CDR1 MDHEN and CDR2 SYDVKM. The germline V and J ends were trimmed by 3 bases and 1 base, with 15 bases remaining between them. This CDR3 has 16 amino acids.

V and J are TRBV10-2 and TRBJ2-3; D is unclear. Germline V CDR1 and CDR2: WSHSY, SAAADI. Trimming shortened V by 5 bases and J by 2 bases, and 5 bases separated the two germline ends. The CDR3 consists of 12 residues. DNA for the CDR3: TGCGCCAGCAGTCCATTCACAGATACGCAGTATTTT. Residues: CASSPFTDTQYF.

This clone was observed a single time. As DNA, the CDR3 is TGTGCCAGCAGCGGGGACAGGCTCAACTATGGCTACACCTTC. Its translation: CASSGDRLNYGYTF. V is TRBV5-4 and J is TRBJ1-2, with 8 positions matching TRBD1. CDR3 size: 14 residues. The junction had 4 bases not matched to a gene; V was cut back by 4 bases and J by 2 bases. Looked up from germline, CDR1 is SGHNT and CDR2 is YYREEE (reference sequence).

This chain connects TRBV4-2 to TRBJ2-7, with TRBD1 identical over 8 bases. Germline lookup yields CDR1 LGHNA and CDR2 YNFKEQ. The CDR3 length is 15 residues. V trimming: 4 bases; J trimming: 8 bases; junction bases outside the gene matches: 13. CDR3 amino acids: CASSPSGDRYTKQYF. The CDR3 bases are TGTGCCAGCAGCCCAAGTGGGGACAGGTATACCAAGCAGTACTTC.

CDR3 sequence reads: CASSYLGRGEQYF. The CDR3 bases are TGTGCCAGCAGTTACTTGGGAAGGGGAGAGCAGTACTTC. The rearrangement joins TRBV6-5 to TRBJ2-7, with D tentatively TRBD1 (5 bases). Germline V gives CDR1 MNHEY, CDR2 SVGAGI. Trimming left V 1 base short and J 7 bases short, with 11 bases between. The CDR3 length is 13 residues.

The rearrangement joins TRBV5-1 to TRBJ2-3; 11 nucleotides align to TRBD2. The germline V gene has CDR1 SGHRS and CDR2 YFSETQ. CDR3 length: 17 residues. The V gene end was trimmed by 4 bases and the J gene end by 4 bases; junction bases not matched to a gene: 11. Here the CDR3 DNA reads TGCGCCAGCAGCCCACCGGGACTAGCGGAGCGGGCAGATACGCAGTATTTT. Its protein product is CASSPPGLAERADTQYF.

This clone was detected only a few times. This rearrangement joins TRBV2 to TRBJ2-5; 15 nucleotides line up with TRBD2. Germline loops: CDR1 SNHLY, CDR2 FYNNEI. The ends lost 6 bases at V and 3 bases at J; junction bases unmatched: 2. This CDR3 has 15 residues. CDR3 residues: CASSGLAGGEETQYF. In DNA, the CDR3 is TGTGCCAGCAGCGGACTAGCGGGAGGGGAAGAGACCCAGTACTTC.

This sequence joins TRBV13 and TRBJ2-1; TRBD1 matches 8 bases. The CDR3 has 17 amino acids. The germline V gene encodes CDR1 PRHDT and CDR2 FYEKMQ (reference sequence). J gave up 4 bases and V 2 bases, and 10 bases lay outside the gene matches. CDR3 nucleotide sequence: TGTGCCAGCAGCTTAACGGGGACAGGTCCTATTTACAATGAGCAGTTCTTC. Its translation: CASSLTGTGPIYNEQFF.

The chain couples TRBV28 to TRBJ2-2; TRBD2 aligns across 7 bases. CDR3 length equals 16 residues. In germline, CDR1 is MDHEN, CDR2 SYDVKM. With 4 bases clipped from V and 0 bases from J, the junction kept 5 bases outside the gene matches. The chain's CDR3 is CASSSPGGANTGELFF. The CDR3, as DNA: TGTGCCAGCAGTTCCCCGGGAGGCGCGAACACCGGGGAGCTGTTTTTT.

The chain uses TRBV27 and TRBJ2-1; D call uncertain. From germline, CDR1 is MNHEY and CDR2 SMNVEV (reference sequence). V lost 4 bases and J lost 6, with 13 bases in between. The CDR3 sequence is 14 residues long. CDR3 in DNA: TGTGCCAGCAGTTACCAAACTAATCGCAATGAGCAGTTCTTC. Translated: CASSYQTNRNEQFF.

The chain combines TRBV7-9 with TRBJ1-2, with D possibly TRBD1 on 6 matching bases. Germline CDR1 and CDR2: SEHNR and FQNEAQ (reference sequence). Trimming pared 4 bases from V and 5 bases from J, leaving 17 bases between. The CDR3 has 15 residues. This CDR3 reads CASSWGGRDNYGYTF. The CDR3 DNA follows: TGTGCCAGCAGCTGGGGAGGCAGGGACAATTATGGCTACACCTTC.

The chain combines TRBV19 with TRBJ2-1; 7 positions match TRBD2. V was clipped by 4 bases and J by 6 bases; unmatched bases: 3. Germline loops: CDR1 LNHDA, CDR2 SQIVND (reference sequence). The CDR3 loop spans 13 amino acids. The CDR3 protein is CASSTGLFNEQFF. The CDR3 DNA follows: TGTGCCAGTAGTACGGGACTATTCAATGAGCAGTTCTTC.

This clone showed up just once. The chain joins TRBV28 to TRBJ2-5, with TRBD2 matching over 13 bases. The CDR3 runs to 16 residues. V shed 6 bases and J 6 bases; nucleotides not matched to a gene: 10. Germline V gene lookup returns CDR1 MDHEN and CDR2 SYDVKM. CDR3 loop: CASSPPTSGRSKTQYF. CDR3 bases: TGTGCCAGCAGCCCTCCGACTAGCGGGAGGTCGAAGACCCAGTACTTC.

This chain joins TRBV5-1 and TRBJ1-5; D is perhaps TRBD1 (5 bases). Deletions cut 4 bases from V and 7 bases from J, with 15 bases between. The CDR3 is made up of 14 amino acids. Per the germline V gene, CDR1 is SGHRS and CDR2 is YFSETQ. The DNA of the CDR3 is TGCGCCAGCAGCGTAGACAGCCAATTCCAGCCCCAGCATTTT. Translating gives CASSVDSQFQPQHF.

This rearrangement joins TRBV28 to TRBJ2-7; maybe TRBD2 (5 bases). The germline gives CDR1 MDHEN, CDR2 SYDVKM. V was pared by 7 bases and J by 6 bases, with 10 bases between. CDR3 size: 11 residues. The CDR3 sequence is CASIGVGEQYF. CDR3 sequence (DNA): TGTGCCAGCATCGGGGTCGGCGAGCAGTACTTC.

The chain employs TRBV7-3 and TRBJ2-3; TRBD2 matches 10 bases. The germline V gene has CDR1 SGHTA and CDR2 FQGTGA. J gave up 4 bases and V 2 bases, and 9 bases lay outside the gene matches. This CDR3 is built from 17 residues. CDR3 residues: CASSLWPGLAEADTQYF. In DNA form, the CDR3 reads TGTGCCAGCAGCTTATGGCCTGGACTAGCGGAGGCAGATACGCAGTATTTT.

The rearrangement uses TRBV2 and TRBJ2-7; D unresolved. Germline V gene data show CDR1 as SNHLY and CDR2 as FYNNEI. With 6 bases removed from V and 2 bases from J, the gap between germline ends came to 5 bases. This CDR3 comprises 11 residues. The CDR3: CASSVTYEQYF. The CDR3 DNA sequence: TGTGCCAGCAGCGTGACCTACGAGCAGTACTTC.

This clone counts as medium-sized. The chain combines TRBV24-1 with TRBJ1-2; D perhaps matches TRBD1 (6 bases). Trimming took off 5 bases at V and 5 bases at J, with 14 bases between the two ends. The CDR3 runs to 14 residues. Germline V gives CDR1 KGHDR, CDR2 SFDVKD. This CDR3 is CATSGRTVEYGYTF. DNA of the CDR3: TGTGCCACCAGTGGGAGGACAGTGGAGTATGGCTACACCTTC.

The V gene is TRBV9, the J gene TRBJ2-1, with 9 bases lining up with TRBD2. The CDR3 is 15 residues long. CDR1 and CDR2 (germline): SGDLS, YYNGEE. Trimming cost V 0 bases and J 6 bases; bases outside gene matches: 4. For the CDR3, the DNA is TGTGCCAGCAGCGTAGGTGCGGGACTAGCCAATGAGCAGTTCTTC. Translation gives CASSVGAGLANEQFF.

V gene TRBV29-1 combines with J gene TRBJ2-3, with D possibly being TRBD1 (6 bases). This CDR3 has 14 residues. Germline CDR1 reads SQVTM; CDR2 reads ANQGSEA. V was trimmed by 5 bases and J by 4 bases, leaving 16 bases between them. The CDR3 here is CSVSLPQGSDTQYF. CDR3 in DNA: TGCAGCGTTTCCCTCCCACAGGGATCAGATACGCAGTATTTT.

V gene TRBV5-1 combines with J gene TRBJ2-5; 12 nucleotides agree with TRBD2. The CDR3 loop spans 15 amino acids. Germline loops: CDR1 SGHRS, CDR2 YFSETQ. J gave up 2 bases and V 4 bases, and 3 bases lay outside the gene matches. CDR3 residues: CASSETSGSQETQYF. The CDR3, as DNA: TGCGCCAGCAGCGAGACTAGCGGGAGTCAAGAGACCCAGTACTTC.